This TCR beta chain was sequenced during a study of shared clonotypes between healthy human individuals. V lost 2 bases to trimming and J lost 2 bases; unmatched junction nucleotides: 8. The CDR3 runs to 16 residues. Germline CDR1 is SGHVS and CDR2 is FQNEAQ. With regard to this clone: Its antigen is unidentified.

Original data processing: Junction-only sequences without quality scores were provided by ImmunoSEQ, so filtering was different. Clones were sequenced by immunoSEQ multiplex PCR, and TCRdb holds only the in-frame ones, with some missing. V, J and clone size reflect that table, while D and trimming were determined from the DNA. The repertoire holds about 2.1 million clones, 85% to 95% seen once, with around 1.7% in the top ten. Regarding the study as a whole: Represented diversity, genetic and exposure-history alike, was limited by few donors. On the whole, naive subsets had larger estimated richness than memory subsets had.

Naive CD8 cells were CD45RO-negative, positively selected for CCR7, excluding terminally differentiated effector memory CD45RA+ cells. Every donor was a Caucasian adult from Nashville, Tennessee. Specimen: naive CD8+ T cells from PBMCs. V gene TRBV7-8 combines with J gene TRBJ2-7; 8 bases are shared with TRBD1. The TCR sequence derives from a man aged 18 to 30 in good health. Some clones in this sample may be carry-over from other donors' samples. The CDR3 DNA sequence: TGTGCCAGCAGCTTATTCGAGGCAGGGGGCCCCTACGAGCAGTACTTC. Amino acid sequence: CASSLFEAGGPYEQYF.